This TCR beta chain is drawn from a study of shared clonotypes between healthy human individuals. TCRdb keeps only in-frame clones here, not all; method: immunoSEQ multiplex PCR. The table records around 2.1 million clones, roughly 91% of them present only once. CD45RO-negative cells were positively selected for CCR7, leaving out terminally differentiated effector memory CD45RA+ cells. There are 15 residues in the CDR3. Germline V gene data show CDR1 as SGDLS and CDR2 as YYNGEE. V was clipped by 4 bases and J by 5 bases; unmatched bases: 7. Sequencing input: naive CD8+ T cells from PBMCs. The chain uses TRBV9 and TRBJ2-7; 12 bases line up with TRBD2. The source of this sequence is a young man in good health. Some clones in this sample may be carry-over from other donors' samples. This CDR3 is CASSSRLAGDDEQYF. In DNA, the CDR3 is TGTGCCAGCAGCTCCCGACTAGCGGGAGACGACGAGCAGTACTTC.